A selection of T cell receptor beta chains follows, all from one sample in a study of CD8 T cells in ankylosing spondylitis. MiXCR, applied by TCRdb to the 5' RACE reads, yields one record per CDR3 protein. The sample has 500,000 to 550,000 distinct CDR3 sequences; over 9.5% are singletons. Sequenced material: blood, either unsorted or a sorted T cell fraction (not recorded which). The receptor source for this set is a male donor with ankylosing spondylitis. Each CDR3 is given with its conserved first and last residue. The D gene is left open where the match is weak. Not all rows give a size; the values are once, few, many and, for expanded clones, a class.

v_call	clone_size	j_call	d_call	cdr3_aa	cdr3_nt
TRBV7-2	NA	TRBJ2-7	TRBD1	CASSTRGGFSSYEQYF	TGTGCCAGCAGCACCCGAGGGGGCTTCAGCTCCTACGAGCAGTACTTC
TRBV18	NA	TRBJ1-5	NA	CASSSSSGDQPQHF	TGTGCCAGCTCATCATCCTCAGGGGACCAGCCCCAGCATTTT
TRBV9	NA	TRBJ2-5	NA	CASSRTTGTGETQYF	TGTGCCAGCAGCCGAACTACAGGGACGGGGGAGACCCAGTACTTC
TRBV12-3/TRBV12-4	NA	TRBJ2-5	NA	CASSLAGQRRGTQYF	TGTGCCAGCAGTTTAGCGGGACAACGAAGGGGGACCCAGTACTTC
TRBV7-2	NA	TRBJ1-2	TRBD1	CASSYGQGQGYTF	TGTGCCAGCAGCTACGGACAGGGGCAGGGCTACACCTTC
TRBV11-2	few	TRBJ2-3	NA	CASSFGFAADTQYF	TGTGCCAGCAGCTTTGGCTTCGCTGCAGATACGCAGTATTTT
TRBV24-1	medium-sized	TRBJ2-2	NA	CATSVYQGTGELFF	TGTGCCACCAGTGTTTATCAGGGAACCGGGGAGCTGTTTTTT
TRBV4-2	many	TRBJ2-1	NA	CASSQGVWGQRLGNEQFF	TGTGCCAGCAGCCAAGGGGTCTGGGGGCAGCGCCTAGGGAATGAGCAGTTCTTC
TRBV11-2	NA	TRBJ2-3	NA	CASSKNLNTDTQYF	TGTGCCAGCAGCAAGAACCTTAACACAGATACGCAGTATTTT
TRBV7-9	NA	TRBJ2-1	NA	CASSPRGTLKWNEQFF	TGTGCCAGCAGCCCCAGGGGGACTCTAAAATGGAATGAGCAGTTCTTC
TRBV7-2	NA	TRBJ2-1	TRBD2	CASSPLFGTRNYNEQFF	TGTGCCAGCAGCCCGTTGTTCGGGACTAGAAATTACAATGAGCAGTTCTTC
TRBV5-1	few	TRBJ2-1	NA	CASSWSAKNYNEQFF	TGCGCCAGCAGCTGGAGCGCGAAGAATTACAATGAGCAGTTCTTC
TRBV20-1	few	TRBJ2-1	NA	CSASRGSGPLNNEQFF	TGCAGTGCTAGTCGGGGCAGCGGACCACTCAACAATGAGCAGTTCTTC
TRBV29-1	NA	TRBJ1-5	NA	CSVIIGSNQPQHF	TGCAGCGTGATAATCGGAAGCAATCAGCCCCAGCATTTT
TRBV25-1	few	TRBJ2-1	TRBD2	CASSDRLARPDEQFF	TGTGCCAGCAGTGATAGACTAGCCCGTCCGGATGAGCAGTTCTTC
TRBV20-1	NA	TRBJ2-3	NA	CSARAAWDYTQYF	TGCAGTGCTAGAGCCGCGTGGGACTATACGCAGTATTTT
TRBV20-1	NA	TRBJ1-5	NA	CSARNRLSNQPQHF	TGCAGTGCTAGAAACAGGCTTAGCAATCAGCCCCAGCATTTT
TRBV20-1	NA	TRBJ2-3	TRBD2	CSATPLAGVFTDTQYF	TGCAGTGCTACGCCCTTAGCGGGAGTATTTACAGATACGCAGTATTTT
TRBV5-1	few	TRBJ2-1	NA	CASRNSPGQYNGQFF	TGCGCCAGCAGGAATAGCCCGGGACAATATAATGGGCAGTTCTTC
TRBV11-2	many	TRBJ2-1	TRBD2	CASSHVVAGVGRGEQFF	TGTGCCAGCAGCCACGTAGTCGCGGGAGTTGGTAGGGGTGAGCAGTTCTTC
TRBV20-1	NA	TRBJ1-6	NA	CSASGQNSPLHF	TGCAGTGCTAGCGGACAAAATTCACCCCTCCACTTT
TRBV18	few	TRBJ2-1	TRBD2	CASSPGGSDEQFF	TGTGCCAGCTCTCCCGGGGGGAGCGATGAGCAGTTCTTC
TRBV2	many	TRBJ2-2	NA	CASSEIGFGRLGGELFF	TGTGCCAGCAGTGAAATAGGGTTCGGGAGATTAGGCGGGGAGCTGTTTTTT
TRBV30	NA	TRBJ1-2	NA	CAWSVVYYGYTF	TGTGCCTGGAGTGTGGTGTACTATGGCTACACCTTC
TRBV27	NA	TRBJ1-6	TRBD1	CAIKEGQGDNSPLHF	TGTGCCATCAAAGAGGGACAGGGTGATAATTCACCCCTCCACTTT
TRBV12-3/TRBV12-4	NA	TRBJ1-3	NA	CASSYSAGNTIYF	TGTGCCAGCTCATATTCGGCTGGAAACACCATATATTTT
TRBV20-1	NA	TRBJ1-2	NA	CSATDPYYGYTF	TGCAGTGCTACCGACCCGTACTATGGCTACACCTTC
TRBV29-1	few	TRBJ1-5	NA	CSAEDRLGNQPQHF	TGCAGCGCTGAAGACAGGCTAGGGAATCAGCCCCAGCATTTT
TRBV29-1	many	TRBJ2-2	TRBD1	CSGGRDRDAGELFF	TGCAGCGGGGGCCGGGACAGGGATGCCGGGGAGCTGTTTTTT
TRBV5-1	few	TRBJ2-7	NA	CASREILASYEQYF	TGCGCCAGCAGGGAGATTCTAGCTTCGTACGAGCAGTACTTC
TRBV20-1	few	TRBJ2-1	TRBD2	CSAPRAGAGGNEQFF	TGCAGTGCTCCGAGGGCGGGAGCGGGTGGTAATGAGCAGTTCTTC
TRBV7-2	NA	TRBJ2-7	TRBD1	CASSLVGQHYEQYF	TGTGCCAGCAGCTTAGTGGGACAGCACTACGAGCAGTACTTC
TRBV20-1	NA	TRBJ1-1	TRBD1	CSATTGTGTTEAFF	TGCAGTGCTACAACCGGGACAGGGACTACTGAAGCTTTCTTT
TRBV20-1	NA	TRBJ1-1	NA	CSASLRLMNTEAFF	TGCAGTGCTAGTTTGCGACTCATGAACACTGAAGCTTTCTTT
TRBV29-1	many	TRBJ2-3	NA	CSVVRGTDTQYF	TGCAGCGTTGTTCGTGGGACAGATACGCAGTATTTT
TRBV6-1	few	TRBJ2-3	TRBD2	CASIPTWGEGTDTQYF	TGTGCCAGCATCCCCACTTGGGGGGAGGGGACAGATACGCAGTATTTT
TRBV20-1	few	TRBJ2-7	NA	CSVPTRAVGEQYF	TGCAGTGTCCCCACTAGGGCAGTTGGCGAGCAGTACTTC
TRBV5-1	few	TRBJ2-1	TRBD2	CASRSGTSGSISYNEQFF	TGCGCCAGCAGGTCCGGGACTAGCGGGAGTATATCCTACAATGAGCAGTTCTTC
TRBV20-1	NA	TRBJ2-3	TRBD1	CSAPDRADTQYF	TGCAGTGCTCCAGACAGGGCAGATACGCAGTATTTT
TRBV11-2	few	TRBJ2-1	NA	CASSDTGTPVSYNEQFF	TGTGCCAGCAGCGATACCGGGACACCGGTTTCGTACAATGAGCAGTTCTTC
TRBV20-1	once	TRBJ1-2	NA	CSAPTRATAYGYTF	TGCAGTGCCCCAACACGAGCGACGGCTTATGGCTACACCTTC
TRBV3-1	NA	TRBJ2-1	NA	CASSPVVYSNEQFF	TGTGCCAGCAGCCCCGTCGTCTATTCCAATGAGCAGTTCTTC
TRBV2	few	TRBJ1-3	NA	CASIKVGLSTIYF	TGTGCCAGCATTAAGGTGGGACTGTCCACCATATATTTT
TRBV5-1	NA	TRBJ1-2	NA	CASSLATAGRVGYTF	TGCGCCAGCAGCTTGGCCACGGCAGGGCGAGTTGGCTACACCTTC
TRBV2	NA	TRBJ1-4	NA	CASVTGIQRKLFF	TGTGCCAGTGTTACAGGGATACAGCGAAAACTGTTTTTT
TRBV24-1	NA	TRBJ2-1	TRBD2	CATSVGVSGFYNEQFF	TGTGCCACCAGTGTAGGAGTTAGCGGGTTTTACAATGAGCAGTTCTTC